The clone carrying this T cell receptor beta chain has a count of ten or more. This sample was included in a study of neurological immune-mediated disorders. The cDNA came from 5'RACE with 10-nucleotide random UMIs. In each sequencing run, over 180 million TCR-beta sequences were generated from 15-18 subjects. TCRdb passed the 5' RACE reads through MiXCR, listing each CDR3 protein once. The profile shows 35,000 or so distinct CDR3 sequences, roughly 14% of them singletons. Looked up from germline, CDR1 is SGHTA and CDR2 is FQGNSA. V lost 1 base, J lost 6 bases, and 10 bases lay in between. The length of the CDR3 is 13 residues.

The receptor was derived from a woman in her forties or fifties with HTLV-1-associated myelopathy (HAM/TSP). The chain joins TRBV7-2 to TRBJ2-7; D is ambiguous. The sequencing sample was made of PBMCs. The CDR3 region is CASSLEGWGEQYV. In nucleotides, the CDR3 is TGTGCCAGCAGCTTAGAAGGATGGGGCGAGCAGTACGTC.